This T cell receptor (beta chain) is from a study of T-cell reconstitution after alpha-beta-depleted transplantation in children. Whole-study findings and limits: The study traced high day-60 TCRbeta diversity in some patients to surviving recipient T cells and thymic progenitors. Expanded graft clones numbering several hundred reportedly gave rise to alpha-beta T cells about two months after transplant. T cells produced anew were the main source of T-cell counts and diversity one year after transplant.

This clonotype was recorded many times. As yet, its antigen is unknown. Unique molecular identifiers were used to barcode this TCRbeta library. TCRdb itself ran the PCR reads through MiXCR, one entry per CDR3 protein. The sample lists some 200,000 distinct CDR3 sequences, about 6% occurring once. This CDR3 is 14 amino acids long. Losses at the gene ends were 3 bases for V and 2 bases for J; bases not matched to a gene: 4. Germline-derived CDR1 and CDR2 are DFQATT and SNEGSKA (reference sequence). This chain links TRBV20-1 with TRBJ1-3, with 7 bases that match TRBD1. The TCR comes from a girl less than two years old with combined immunodeficiency, due to receive a stem cell transplant. Sample: PBMCs, taken before TCRalphabeta/CD19-depleted stem cell transplant. In DNA, the CDR3 is TGCAGTGCTAGTAGACAGGGTGCTGGAAACACCATATATTTT. It codes for CSASRQGAGNTIYF.